This T cell receptor beta chain was obtained from a study of radiation and T cells in renal cell carcinoma. Whole-study results and caveats: Baseline intratumoral clonotype presence is unknown without pretreatment biopsies.

This CDR3 contains 13 residues. The V end lost 3 bases, the J end lost 7 bases, and 7 bases lay between the germline ends. From germline, CDR1 is MGHDK and CDR2 SYGVNS. Some clones are missing from TCRdb's copy, which holds only in-frame ones; the method was immunoSEQ multiplex PCR. The profile covers around 100,000 clones, with approximately 80% appearing a single time and around 7.9% taken by the ten largest. Details on this clone: The target antigen is unknown.

Indicated time point: blood 4 weeks post-SBRT, at nephrectomy. Documented treatment: 15 Gy SBRT to primary tumor, nephrectomy 4 weeks later. Nephrectomy followed 15 Gy stereotactic body radiation by 4 weeks. Sequences were derived from blood, sampled from a patient whose treatment included radiotherapy and nephrectomy. The V gene is TRBV25-1, the J gene TRBJ1-6; no firm D call. This TCR was sampled from a man between 60 and 75 years old with renal cell carcinoma. CDR3 in amino acids: CASSERKNSPLHF. In DNA, the CDR3 is TGTGCCAGCAGTGAGAGAAAAAATTCACCCCTCCACTTT.